These 32 T cell receptor beta chains came from one sample sequenced in a study of T and B cells in COVID-19 patients. Each TRB amplification used about 220-500 ng of genomic DNA from blood. Multiplex PCR with BIOMED2 TRB-A/B primer pools amplified TRB rearrangements. MiXCR, applied by TCRdb to the multiplex PCR reads, yields one record per CDR3 protein. The sample yields 22,000 or so distinct CDR3 sequences, around 30% seen once. The specimen was blood. Receptors were obtained from a human donor who had recovered from COVID-19.

This clonotype was counted at least ten times. CDR3: CATADAGGYYEQYF. The CDR3 bases are TGTGCCACCGCCGACGCAGGGGGCTACTACGAGCAGTACTTC. The chain recombines TRBV19 with TRBJ2-7; 8 nucleotides line up with TRBD1. This CDR3 region has 14 residues. Germline values: CDR1 LNHDA, CDR2 SQIVND (reference sequence). V was pared by 10 bases and J by 3 bases, with 11 bases of the junction left unmatched. Full variable domain (outside the CDR3, taken from reference TRBV19 and TRBJ2-7): DGGITQSPKYLFRKEGQNVTLSCEQNLNHDAMYWYRQDPGQGLRLIYYSQIVNDFQKGDIAEGYSVSREKKESFPLTVTSAQKNPTAFYLCATADAGGYYEQYFGPGTRLTVT.

This clonotype was counted only a few times. The chain links TRBV27 to TRBJ2-7; 10 nucleotides align to TRBD2. Per germline, CDR1 MNHEY and CDR2 SMNVEV (reference sequence). V lost 4 bases, J lost 6 bases, and 6 bases stayed unmatched. The CDR3 runs 14 residues. This chain's CDR3 is CASSYSGRIFEQYF. The CDR3 DNA follows: TGTGCCAGCAGTTATAGCGGGAGGATTTTCGAGCAGTACTTC.

By sample fraction, this clonotype is medium-sized. The rearrangement joins TRBV30 to TRBJ2-2, with D perhaps assigned TRBD1 or TRBD2 (5 bases each). CDR1 and CDR2 (germline): GTSNPN, SVGIG (reference sequence). The CDR3 is 15 residues long. With 0 bases removed from V and 1 base from J, the gap between germline ends came to 9 bases. The CDR3 nucleotides are TGTGCCTGGAGTGTCGGGACGGTGAACACCGGGGAGCTGTTTTTT. It yields the protein CAWSVGTVNTGELFF.

The chain has TRBV11-1 and TRBJ1-2; no clear D gene. Germline loops: CDR1 SGHAT, CDR2 FQDESV (reference sequence). The ends were cut back, 2 bases at V and 6 bases at J, with 13 bases in the middle. CDR3 length: 14 amino acids. The CDR3: CASSLIQDLNGYTF. The CDR3, as DNA: TGTGCCAGCAGCTTAATCCAGGACCTGAATGGCTACACCTTC.

This clonotype rates as medium-sized (0.01 to 0.1%). For the CDR3, the DNA is TGTGCCAGCTCACCGTTCCGGGCGGGAGACCACGAGCAGTACTTC. It codes for CASSPFRAGDHEQYF. This sequence joins TRBV18 and TRBJ2-7, with TRBD2 identical over 7 bases. Germline CDR1 reads KGHSH; CDR2 reads LQKENI. Unmatched junction bases numbered 10, after V lost 3 bases and J lost 5 bases. The CDR3 is 15 residues long. The full variable domain, completed using reference TRBV18 and TRBJ2-7, is NAGVMQNPRHLVRRRGQEARLRCSPMKGHSHVYWYRQLPEEGLKFMVYLQKENIIDESGMPKERFSAEFPKEGPSILRIQQVVRGDSAAYFCASSPFRAGDHEQYFGPGTRLTVT.

This clonotype was counted between two and nine times. The gene calls are TRBV13 and TRBJ2-7; D is unclear. This CDR3 contains 11 residues. Trimming removed 1 base at V and 6 bases at J, with 4 bases between. Germline V gene sequence: CDR1 PRHDT, CDR2 FYEKMQ (reference sequence). The CDR3 nucleotides read TGTGCCAGCAGCTTAGAGGGCGAGCAGTACTTC. It yields the protein CASSLEGEQYF.

By frequency in the sample, this clonotype is medium-sized (0.01 to 0.1%). The chain joins TRBV19 to TRBJ2-7; D not certain. Trimming took off 5 bases at V and 3 bases at J, with 8 bases between the two ends. The germline CDR1 and CDR2 sequences are LNHDA and SQIVND (reference sequence). The CDR3 runs to 12 residues. CDR3 residues: CASSLGNYEQYF. CDR3 bases: TGTGCCAGTAGTCTAGGAAACTACGAGCAGTACTTC.

Written as DNA, the CDR3 is TGCGCCAGCAGCTTGCCAGGACTATACAATGAGCAGTTCTTC. Its protein product is CASSLPGLYNEQFF. The rearrangement links TRBV5-1 to TRBJ2-1; TRBD2 might be the D (6 bases). Trimming shortened V by 1 base and J by 4 bases, and 9 bases separated the two germline ends. Per germline, CDR1 SGHRS and CDR2 YFSETQ. The CDR3 has 14 amino acids.

This clonotype was counted only a few times. The chain uses TRBV7-2 and TRBJ2-5; D gene uncertain. The V and J ends lost 2 bases and 4 bases respectively, with 5 bases between them. CDR1 is SGHTA and CDR2 is FQGNSA in the germline V gene. This CDR3 is built from 12 residues. CDR3 sequence reads: CASSLMVETQYF. Written as DNA, the CDR3 is TGTGCCAGCAGCTTAATGGTAGAGACCCAGTACTTC.

This clonotype was observed many times. The chain recombines TRBV19 with TRBJ2-3; 9 bases agree with TRBD2. The ends lost 1 base at V and 1 base at J; junction bases unmatched: 6. Germline V gene lookup returns CDR1 LNHDA and CDR2 SQIVND (reference sequence). This CDR3 is built from 17 residues. The CDR3 DNA reads as TGTGCCAGTAGTATAGGCCGGACTAGCGACGGCACAGATACGCAGTATTTT. Amino acids: CASSIGRTSDGTDTQYF. The full variable domain, rest sourced from reference TRBV19 and TRBJ2-3, is DGGITQSPKYLFRKEGQNVTLSCEQNLNHDAMYWYRQDPGQGLRLIYYSQIVNDFQKGDIAEGYSVSREKKESFPLTVTSAQKNPTAFYLCASSIGRTSDGTDTQYFGPGTRLTVL.

This clonotype was seen a single time. This rearrangement joins TRBV10-2 to TRBJ2-3; 10 positions match TRBD2. The CDR3 is made up of 16 amino acids. CDR1 is WSHSY, CDR2 SAAADI, per germline. V was clipped by 7 bases and J by 2 bases; unmatched bases: 9. CDR3 nucleotide sequence: TGCGCCAGCACCCTGGGCACTAGCGGGGACACAGATACGCAGTATTTT. The encoded protein is CASTLGTSGDTDTQYF.

Sample share makes this clonotype medium-sized (0.01 to 0.1%). The rearrangement uses TRBV19 and TRBJ2-2; 9 nucleotides agree with TRBD1. The CDR3 consists of 16 residues. Trimming cost V 3 bases and J 4 bases; bases outside gene matches: 6. The V gene's germline CDR1 is LNHDA and CDR2 SQIVND (reference sequence). The CDR3 bases are TGTGCCAGTAGTATTCGGGGACAGGGTGGCACCGGGGAGCTGTTTTTT. It codes for CASSIRGQGGTGELFF.

The table lists this clonotype with a few counts. The rearrangement uses TRBV12-3 or TRBV12-4 and TRBJ1-2; D is possibly TRBD1 (6 bases). The length of the CDR3 is 13 residues. V dropped 2 bases and J dropped 7 bases, with 11 bases sitting between them. The chain's CDR3 is CASSLRGGPGYTF. In DNA, the CDR3 is TGTGCCAGCAGTTTAAGGGGGGGGCCTGGCTACACCTTC.

The chain joins TRBV14 to TRBJ2-1; the D gene is possibly TRBD1 (5 bases). Germline CDR1 SGHDN, CDR2 FVKESK. Trimming cost V 0 bases and J 3 bases, with 15 bases left between them. The length of the CDR3 is 17 residues. The CDR3 nucleotides are TGTGCCAGCAGCCAAGATAGGGGAACGGATCTCTACAATGAGCAGTTCTTC. It codes for CASSQDRGTDLYNEQFF.

The chain couples TRBV19 to TRBJ1-3, with D hard to call. In germline, CDR1 is LNHDA, CDR2 SQIVND (reference sequence). V was trimmed by 3 bases and J by 2 bases, leaving 11 bases between them. This CDR3 is built from 15 residues. CDR3 bases: TGTGCCAGTAGTATGACGATAGGTCCTGGAAACACCATATATTTT. This codes for CASSMTIGPGNTIYF.

This chain connects TRBV20-1 to TRBJ1-2; D remains ambiguous. With 3 bases removed from V and 3 bases from J, the gap between germline ends came to 8 bases. The CDR3 has 12 residues. Germline-derived CDR1 and CDR2 are DFQATT and SNEGSKA (reference sequence). CDR3 sequence (DNA): TGCAGTGCTAGCGGCGGGGACTATGGCTACACCTTC. Translating gives CSASGGDYGYTF.

The chain has TRBV20-1 and TRBJ2-7; D unclear. Trimming shortened V by 5 bases and J by 0 bases, and 11 bases separated the two germline ends. Germline V gene data show CDR1 as DFQATT and CDR2 as SNEGSKA (reference sequence). CDR3 length equals 13 residues. This CDR3 reads CSALPPSSYEQYF. For the CDR3, the DNA is TGCAGTGCTCTTCCCCCGAGCTCCTACGAGCAGTACTTC.

There are a few counts of this clonotype. The J gene is TRBJ2-7, the V gene TRBV5-4; weak D call: TRBD2 (5 bases). V gave up 4 bases and J gave up 0 bases, with 17 bases separating them. Per the germline V gene, CDR1 is SGHNT and CDR2 is YYREEE (reference sequence). CDR3 length equals 16 residues. The CDR3 protein is CASSRRGEGSSYEQYF. The CDR3 region has the DNA TGTGCCAGCAGCCGACGGGGAGAGGGTAGCTCCTACGAGCAGTACTTC.

The chain joins TRBV6-1 to TRBJ2-7; D is possibly TRBD2 (8 bases). Trimming pared 7 bases from V and 4 bases from J, leaving 17 bases between. Per germline, CDR1 MNHNS and CDR2 SASEGT. The CDR3 totals 14 residues. The CDR3 region is CASKRGTENYEQYF. Written as DNA, the CDR3 is TGTGCCAGCAAGCGGGGGACAGAAAATTACGAGCAGTACTTC.

The chain has TRBV5-4 and TRBJ2-2; D remains ambiguous. Germline assignment: CDR1 SGHNT and CDR2 YYREEE (reference sequence). This CDR3 spans 14 amino acids. V was cut by 5 bases and J by 0 bases, with 8 bases left in between. CDR3 nucleotides: TGTGCCAGCAGTAAGACAACGAACACCGGGGAGCTGTTTTTT. Its translation is CASSKTTNTGELFF.

This clonotype occurred once. Being one base from a much bigger clone, this may be a read error. This chain connects TRBV11-1 to TRBJ2-7; TRBD1 aligns across 10 bases. CDR3 length: 15 residues. Germline assignment: CDR1 SGHAT and CDR2 FQDESV (reference sequence). J was trimmed by 2 bases and V by 5 bases; bases with no gene match: 6. The CDR3 DNA sequence: TGTGCCAGCAGCCACGGACAGGGGGTGACCTACGAGCAGTACTTC. It translates to CASSHGQGVTYEQYF. The variable domain in full, completed from reference TRBV11-1 and TRBJ2-7, reads EAEVAQSPRYKITEKSQAVAFWCDPISGHATLYWYRQILGQGPELLVQFQDESVVDDSQLPKDRFSAERLKGVDSTLKIQPAELGDSAMYLCASSHGQGVTYEQYFGPGTRLTVT.

The V and J genes are TRBV27 and TRBJ2-2; 15 positions agree with TRBD2. The CDR3 runs to 16 residues. CDR1 is MNHEY, CDR2 SMNVEV, per germline (reference sequence). Trimming took 4 bases from V and 5 from J; bases not matched to a gene: 2. CDR3 region: CASSWTSGRETGELFF. The CDR3 DNA reads as TGTGCCAGCAGTTGGACTAGCGGGAGGGAGACCGGGGAGCTGTTTTTT.

The chain has TRBV6-5 and TRBJ1-3, with D tentatively TRBD1 (5 bases). CDR3 size: 16 residues. Germline assignment: CDR1 MNHEY and CDR2 SVGAGI. Trimming took 0 bases from V and 0 from J, leaving 9 bases between them. The CDR3 sequence is CASSYSRGISGNTIYF. Here the CDR3 DNA reads TGTGCCAGCAGTTACTCGAGGGGAATCTCTGGAAACACCATATATTTT.

The chain combines TRBV12-3 or TRBV12-4 with TRBJ1-4; no clear D gene. The CDR3 runs 14 residues. With 7 bases removed from V and 5 bases from J, the gap between germline ends came to 14 bases. The CDR3, as DNA: TGTGCCAGCAACCCCCGGGGTAGGAATGAAAAACTGTTTTTT. Translating it yields CASNPRGRNEKLFF.

This clonotype was observed a handful of times. J is TRBJ1-5 and V is TRBV19, with D possibly matching TRBD1 (5 bases). CDR3 size: 17 residues. Germline V gives CDR1 LNHDA, CDR2 SQIVND (reference sequence). Trimming pared 5 bases from V and 0 bases from J, leaving 17 bases between. CDR3 region: CASSPRRGTYSNQPQHF. The CDR3 bases are TGTGCCAGTAGTCCTCGGCGGGGGACCTATAGCAATCAGCCCCAGCATTTT.

This clonotype has a handful of counts. The DNA of the CDR3 is TGTGCCAGCCGGGACAGGGGGCTTCGGCGGGAGGGCAATGAGCAGTTCTTC. Its translation is CASRDRGLRREGNEQFF. This sequence joins TRBV12-3 or TRBV12-4 and TRBJ2-1; 12 nucleotides agree with TRBD1. The V and J ends lost 8 bases and 6 bases, in that order; junction bases with no gene match: 14. This CDR3 comprises 17 residues.

Within the sample, this clonotype is medium-sized. The genes are TRBV27 and TRBJ2-2; the match to TRBD1 covers 9 bases. CDR3 length: 17 amino acids. J lost 0 bases, V lost 3 bases, and 5 bases had no gene match. From germline, CDR1 is MNHEY and CDR2 SMNVEV (reference sequence). The CDR3: CASSLGTGPTNTGELFF. For the CDR3, the DNA is TGTGCCAGCAGTTTGGGGACAGGGCCTACGAACACCGGGGAGCTGTTTTTT.

This clonotype rates as medium-sized. This chain connects TRBV13 to TRBJ2-7; TRBD2 matches 7 bases. CDR1 is PRHDT and CDR2 is FYEKMQ in the germline V gene (reference sequence). Trimming at V came to 1 base and at J to 1 base, leaving 7 bases not matched to a gene. This CDR3 region has 16 residues. CDR3 bases: TGTGCCAGCAGCTTAGTCGCGGGAGTAAGTTCCTACGAGCAGTACTTC. Translating gives CASSLVAGVSSYEQYF.

The CDR3 here is CASSFQILGETQYF. The DNA for the CDR3 is TGTGCCAGCAGCTTCCAAATTCTGGGGGAGACCCAGTACTTC. The genes are TRBV6-1 and TRBJ2-5; D is undetermined. CDR3 size: 14 residues. Germline CDR1 is MNHNS and CDR2 is SASEGT. Deletions cut 6 bases from V and 5 bases from J, with 16 bases between.

The rearrangement uses TRBV10-3 and TRBJ2-2; D gene unclear. The germline gives CDR1 ENHRY, CDR2 SYGVKD. The CDR3 sequence is 13 residues long. V was trimmed by 6 bases and J by 2 bases, leaving 7 bases between them. This chain's CDR3 is CAIRGRNTGELFF. DNA of the CDR3: TGTGCCATCAGGGGTAGAAACACCGGGGAGCTGTTTTTT.

This clonotype is labeled medium-sized. The J gene is TRBJ2-2, the V gene TRBV6-5, with 7 bases matching TRBD1. Germline values: CDR1 MNHEY, CDR2 SVGAGI. Trimming cost V 2 bases and J 3 bases; bases outside gene matches: 9. The CDR3 has 17 amino acids. The CDR3 loop is CASSYASRGTHTGELFF. DNA for the CDR3: TGTGCCAGCAGTTACGCGAGCAGGGGGACGCACACCGGGGAGCTGTTTTTT.

The chain has TRBV15 and TRBJ2-3; tentatively, D is TRBD2 (7 bases). In germline, CDR1 is LNHNV, CDR2 YYDKDF (reference sequence). This CDR3 comprises 16 residues. V was pared by 0 bases and J by 5 bases, with 15 bases between. CDR3 nucleotide sequence: TGTGCCACCAGCAGAGATGTGGGGGGGCGTTTAGATACGCAGTATTTT. It translates to CATSRDVGGRLDTQYF. The whole variable domain, remainder taken from reference TRBV15 and TRBJ2-3, is DAMVIQNPRYQVTQFGKPVTLSCSQTLNHNVMYWYQQKSSQAPKLLFHYYDKDFNNEADTPDNFQSRRPNTSFCFLDIRSPGLGDTAMYLCATSRDVGGRLDTQYFGPGTRLTVL.